This TCR beta chain was recorded in a study of a mutant IDH1 vaccine in newly diagnosed glioma. The time point was: week 35, safety follow-up. Doses comprised 300 ug of mutant IDH1 20-mer peptide each, plus topical imiquimod. In this sample, this clone turned up a few times. Its antigen is still unknown. Trimming left V 1 base short and J 2 bases short, with 6 bases between. Germline CDR1 and CDR2: SGDLS and YYNGEE. CDR3 length equals 13 residues. TCRdb's copy holds only in-frame clones and misses some; the assay was immunoSEQ multiplex PCR. Among 50,000 to 70,000 clones listed, about 73% were seen once.

The rearrangement uses TRBV9 and TRBJ2-5; D unclear. Sequenced material: PBMCs, taken from a glioma patient whose treatment included an IDH1 peptide vaccine. The receptor's source is a man aged 45-65 years with glioma. For the CDR3, the DNA is TGTGCCAGCAGCGTAACTCCTCAAGAGACCCAGTACTTC. Translating it yields CASSVTPQETQYF.